This T cell receptor beta chain was captured in a study of beta chain features in type 1 diabetes. This clone has only a few counts. Since all of the isolated RNA was reverse transcribed, expressed TCRB transcripts were what got sequenced. The assay was immunoSEQ multiplex PCR, and TCRdb's table has in-frame clones only and misses some. The table has roughly 310,000 clones, approximately 10% seen once. Sequencing input: naive CD4+ T cells from blood. This TCR derives from a woman aged 30 to 39 in good health.

CDR3 sequence: CASSPRGQGAYEQYF. The CDR3 nucleotides are TGTGCCAGCAGCCCGCGGGGACAGGGTGCGTACGAGCAGTACTTC. The genes are TRBV7-9 and TRBJ2-7, with 9 bases matching TRBD1. V lost 5 bases to trimming and J lost 4 bases; unmatched junction nucleotides: 9. In germline, CDR1 is SEHNR, CDR2 FQNEAQ (reference sequence). There are 15 residues in the CDR3.